One and the same sample provided the 14 T cell receptor beta chains below, sequenced in a study of T cells in Graves' hyperthyroidism and ophthalmopathy. TCR beta CDR3 regions were amplified from RNA transcripts. During a first-round RT-PCR of the TCR CDR3, the HTBI primer set was used. Using its own MiXCR run on the multiplex PCR reads, TCRdb lists one record per CDR3 protein. Among hundreds of thousands of distinct CDR3 sequences listed, roughly 14% were seen once. Sample: blood. These receptors all come from a woman aged 40 to 49 with Graves' ophthalmopathy.

This clonotype was counted only a few times. This chain uses TRBV18 with TRBJ2-7; TRBD1 matches at 9 bases. After removal of 3 bases from V and 6 bases from J, the junction contained 9 bases not matched to a gene. Germline V gene sequence: CDR1 KGHSH, CDR2 LQKENI. The CDR3 loop spans 15 amino acids. The CDR3 region is CASSPRDRVRGEQYF. CDR3 bases: TGTGCCAGCTCACCCCGGGACAGGGTAAGGGGCGAGCAGTACTTC.

This clonotype was detected many times. This rearrangement joins TRBV9 to TRBJ1-1; D is perhaps TRBD1 (5 bases). The CDR3 length is 13 residues. From germline, CDR1 is SGDLS and CDR2 YYNGEE. Deletions cut 4 bases from V and 10 bases from J, with 17 bases between. CDR3 sequence: CASSTAKRGVAFF. In nucleotides, the CDR3 is TGTGCCAGCAGCACGGCGAAGCGAGGGGTAGCTTTCTTT. Full variable domain (remainder filled in from reference TRBV9 and TRBJ1-1): DSGVTQTPKHLITATGQRVTLRCSPRSGDLSVYWYQQSLDQGLQFLIQYYNGEERAKGNILERFSAQQFPDLHSELNLSSLELGDSALYFCASSTAKRGVAFFGQGTRLTVV.

This clonotype has a count of ten or more. This chain uses TRBV7-2 with TRBJ2-2; 9 bases line up with TRBD1. Per the germline V gene, CDR1 is SGHTA and CDR2 is FQGNSA. Losses at the gene ends were 1 base for V and 5 bases for J; bases not matched to a gene: 5. The CDR3 is 16 amino acids. CDR3 nucleotides: TGTGCCAGCAGCTTAGGGACAGGGGCGGGAACCGGGGAGCTGTTTTTT. It is translated as CASSLGTGAGTGELFF.

This clonotype was counted at least ten times. CDR3 nucleotides: TGTGCCAGCAGTTACGGGAGACAGGGGCTAAACTATGGCTACACCTTC. Its translation is CASSYGRQGLNYGYTF. This sequence joins TRBV6-5 and TRBJ1-2, with 8 nucleotides matching TRBD1. V trimming: 2 bases; J trimming: 2 bases; junction bases outside the gene matches: 7. The CDR3 is 16 amino acids. Germline V gene lookup returns CDR1 MNHEY and CDR2 SVGAGI.

This clonotype was seen many times. The V call is TRBV11-3, the J call TRBJ2-5; TRBD2 is a possible D gene (5 bases). V dropped 4 bases and J dropped 0 bases, with 9 bases sitting between them. Germline V gene lookup returns CDR1 SGHNT and CDR2 YENEEA. The CDR3 is made up of 14 amino acids. The CDR3 sequence: CASSSSGYQETQYF. The CDR3 coding sequence is TGTGCCAGCAGCTCGTCGGGATACCAAGAGACCCAGTACTTC. The entire variable domain, with the rest obtained from reference TRBV11-3 and TRBJ2-5, is as follows: EAGVVQSPRYKIIEKKQPVAFWCNPISGHNTLYWYLQNLGQGPELLIRYENEEAVDDSQLPKDRFSAERLKGVDSTLKIQPAELGDSAVYLCASSSSGYQETQYFGPGTRLLVL.

This clonotype was recorded at least ten times. The genes are TRBV30 and TRBJ1-2; D is ambiguous. This CDR3 contains 15 residues. With 7 bases removed from V and 4 bases from J, the gap between germline ends came to 22 bases. Per germline, CDR1 GTSNPN and CDR2 SVGIG (reference sequence). The CDR3 region has the DNA TGTGCCTCCTCCCGGGGAGGTGAAACCCCCTATGGCTACACCTTC. It specifies CASSRGGETPYGYTF.

This clonotype was recorded at least ten times. The chain joins TRBV20-1 to TRBJ2-7; 7 bases align to TRBD1. The length of the CDR3 is 13 residues. Germline-derived CDR1 and CDR2 are DFQATT and SNEGSKA (reference sequence). J gave up 7 bases and V 5 bases, and 11 bases lay outside the gene matches. The CDR3, as DNA: TGCAGTGCTGGACAGGACAGTTCTCGGGAGCAGTACTTC. This sequence encodes CSAGQDSSREQYF.

This clonotype was seen many times. The chain combines TRBV6-2 or TRBV6-3 with TRBJ1-5; D is uncertain. The germline gives CDR1 MNHEY, CDR2 SVGEGT. V was clipped by 7 bases and J by 0 bases, with 7 bases between them. This CDR3 has 13 residues. CDR3 sequence: CASTGGSNQPQHF. The CDR3 DNA reads TGTGCCAGCACCGGCGGTAGCAATCAGCCCCAGCATTTT.

This clonotype came up a few times. The chain has TRBV19 and TRBJ2-1; D possibly corresponds to TRBD2 (5 bases). From germline, CDR1 is LNHDA and CDR2 SQIVND (reference sequence). The CDR3 length is 15 residues. V lost 1 base and J 2 bases, leaving 9 bases between the germline ends. CDR3 coding DNA: TGTGCCAGTAGTATAGGGGAGACTACCTACAATGAGCAGTTCTTC. Its translation: CASSIGETTYNEQFF.

A note on this clonotype: The junction and the germline gene differ at one end; a read error may be behind it. The chain uses TRBV5-1 and TRBJ1-5; 7 bases match TRBD1. CDR1 is SGHRS and CDR2 is YFSETQ in the germline V gene. CDR3 size: 14 residues. CDR3 protein: CASGLEGAGLPQHF. CDR3 coding DNA: TGCGCCAGCGGCTTGGAGGGGGCGGGACTGCCCCAGCATTTT.

This clonotype was observed at least ten times. This chain uses TRBV5-5 with TRBJ2-2; D is unclear. The V end lost 0 bases, the J end lost 1 base, and 10 bases lay between the germline ends. The CDR3 length is 16 residues. Germline loops: CDR1 SGHKS, CDR2 YYEKEE (reference sequence). The CDR3 spells CASSLGYGVNTGELFF. The CDR3 bases are TGTGCCAGCAGCTTGGGATACGGAGTGAACACCGGGGAGCTGTTTTTT.

The CDR3 here is CASSLEFAGNEQYF. Written as DNA, the CDR3 is TGCGCCAGCAGCTTGGAATTCGCGGGTAACGAGCAGTACTTC. The V call is TRBV5-1, the J call TRBJ2-7; D is possibly TRBD2 (5 bases). This CDR3 is 14 amino acids long. Germline CDR1 and CDR2: SGHRS and YFSETQ. The V gene lost 0 bases and the J gene lost 5 bases, with 12 bases spanning the gap.

The genes are TRBV15 and TRBJ2-5; D remains ambiguous. Trimming took off 0 bases at V and 7 bases at J, with 9 bases between the two ends. The CDR3 totals 13 residues. Per the germline V gene, CDR1 is LNHNV and CDR2 is YYDKDF (reference sequence). CDR3 region: CATSRDLEGTQYF. Written as DNA, the CDR3 is TGTGCCACCAGCAGAGATCTAGAAGGGACCCAGTACTTC. The full variable domain, completed using reference TRBV15 and TRBJ2-5, is DAMVIQNPRYQVTQFGKPVTLSCSQTLNHNVMYWYQQKSSQAPKLLFHYYDKDFNNEADTPDNFQSRRPNTSFCFLDIRSPGLGDTAMYLCATSRDLEGTQYFGPGTRLLVL.

This clonotype was observed a handful of times. The rearrangement joins TRBV19 to TRBJ2-4; TRBD1 matches at 8 bases. Germline V gene lookup returns CDR1 LNHDA and CDR2 SQIVND (reference sequence). With V trimmed by 6 bases and J by 8 bases, 3 bases remained unmatched. This CDR3 has 12 residues. The CDR3 region is CASSGQGYIQYF. The CDR3 DNA follows: TGTGCCAGTAGCGGACAGGGATACATTCAGTACTTC.